Shown below are 20 T cell receptor beta chains from a single sample sequenced in a study of beta chain features in type 1 diabetes. Study findings and constraints: In every one of the four CD4+ subsets, TCRB CDR3s were moderately but significantly shorter in Type 1 diabetes patients.

No antigen has been identified for these receptors. As every portion of the isolated RNA was reverse transcribed, the sequencing read expressed TCRB transcripts. Sequenced by immunoSEQ multiplex PCR; TCRdb stores in-frame clones only, minus some. The table includes about 740,000 clones, under 15% detected once. Sequenced input: naive CD4+ T cells from blood. The receptor set was obtained from a man younger than 30 with type 1 diabetes.

This chain uses TRBV27 with TRBJ2-7, with D possibly TRBD1 on 6 matching bases. Trimming pared 7 bases from V and 8 bases from J, leaving 21 bases between. CDR1 is MNHEY and CDR2 is SMNVEV in the germline V gene (reference sequence). The CDR3 consists of 14 residues. Here the CDR3 reads CASTTGTMGFKQYF. CDR3 bases: TGTGCCAGCACGACCGGGACAATGGGCTTCAAGCAGTACTTC.

This chain connects TRBV2 to TRBJ2-3, with 12 bases that match TRBD2. The CDR3 length is 16 residues. Germline V gives CDR1 SNHLY, CDR2 FYNNEI. Losses at the gene ends were 7 bases for V and 0 bases for J; bases not matched to a gene: 5. CDR3 region: CASTLAGGPSTDTQYF. The CDR3 DNA sequence: TGTGCCAGCACACTAGCGGGGGGCCCTAGCACAGATACGCAGTATTTT.

In the case of this clone: Within the sample, other DNA sequences also encode this same CDR3. The chain joins TRBV7-8 to TRBJ2-5; either TRBD1 or TRBD2 may fit D (5 bases each). V lost 5 bases and J lost 1, with 8 bases in between. The CDR3 totals 13 residues. Germline V gene data show CDR1 as SGHVS and CDR2 as FQNEAQ. CDR3 in amino acids: CASSPGTQETQYF. The CDR3 region has the DNA TGTGCCAGCAGCCCGGGGACCCAAGAGACCCAGTACTTC. Looking up the rest from reference TRBV7-8 and TRBJ2-5 gives the full variable domain: GAGVSQSPRYKVAKRGQDVALRCDPISGHVSLFWYQQALGQGPEFLTYFQNEAQLDKSGLPSDRFFAERPEGSVSTLKIQRTQQEDSAVYLCASSPGTQETQYFGPGTRLLVL.

This clone was detected only a few times. This sequence joins TRBV30 and TRBJ1-1, with D unresolved. The CDR3 is 17 residues long. The ends were cut back, 5 bases at V and 2 bases at J, with 24 bases in the middle. The germline V gene encodes CDR1 GTSNPN and CDR2 SVGIG (reference sequence). CDR3 amino acids: CAWPSRCRAAENTEAFF. CDR3 nucleotide sequence: TGTGCCTGGCCCAGTAGGTGTAGGGCAGCTGAAAACACTGAAGCTTTCTTT.

A few counts support this clone. The chain employs TRBV30 and TRBJ1-2; D ambiguous. Germline V lookup: CDR1 GTSNPN, CDR2 SVGIG (reference sequence). The CDR3 runs to 10 residues. Trimming left V 0 bases short and J 4 bases short, with 0 bases between. In DNA, the CDR3 is TGTGCCTGGAGTGTCTATGGCTACACCTTC. Its translation: CAWSVYGYTF. Complete variable domain (other parts from reference TRBV30 and TRBJ1-2): SQTIHQWPATLVQPVGSPLSLECTVEGTSNPNLYWYRQAAGRGLQLLFYSVGIGQISSEVPQNLSASRPQDRQFILSSKKLLLSDSGFYLCAWSVYGYTFGSGTRLTVV.

This clone has only a few counts. Germline and junction disagree at one end, which may indicate a read error. The chain uses TRBV11-2 and TRBJ2-5; D may be TRBD1 or TRBD2 (5 bases each). Germline V gene lookup returns CDR1 SGHAT and CDR2 FQNNGV. This CDR3 is built from 13 residues. The CDR3 bases are TGTGCCAGCAACTTAGGGGACCGGGAGACCCAGTACTTC. Protein sequence: CASNLGDRETQYF.

This clone appeared a few times. This chain links TRBV7-2 with TRBJ1-1, with D uncertain. Between the trimmed V and J ends, which lost 5 bases and 4 bases, there was a span of 14 bases. This CDR3 region has 14 residues. The germline V gene has CDR1 SGHTA and CDR2 FQGNSA. Here the CDR3 reads CASSHPVWGTEAFF. The CDR3 DNA follows: TGTGCCAGCAGCCACCCTGTTTGGGGCACTGAAGCTTTCTTT.

The chain couples TRBV20-1 to TRBJ2-7, with D unclear. Germline V CDR1 and CDR2: DFQATT, SNEGSKA (reference sequence). This CDR3 has 10 residues. V shed 2 bases and J shed 6 bases, with 5 bases lying between them. This CDR3 reads CSARSAEQYF. CDR3 nucleotide sequence: TGCAGTGCTAGATCGGCCGAGCAGTACTTC.

This clone was seen a handful of times. The chain recombines TRBV2 with TRBJ2-7; D not certain. V was cut by 2 bases and J by 2 bases, with 7 bases left in between. This CDR3 region has 13 residues. Germline CDR1 is SNHLY and CDR2 is FYNNEI. The CDR3 DNA reads as TGTGCCAGCAGTGAAAATGGGCCCTACGAGCAGTACTTC. This codes for CASSENGPYEQYF.

The chain combines TRBV5-1 with TRBJ2-5; D perhaps matches TRBD2 (6 bases). Germline CDR1 and CDR2: SGHRS and YFSETQ. V shed 0 bases and J shed 2 bases, with 14 bases lying between them. The CDR3 loop spans 16 amino acids. For the CDR3, the DNA is TGCGCCAGCAGCTTGGTTGGAGGGCTGGGGCAAGAGACCCAGTACTTC. It yields the protein CASSLVGGLGQETQYF.

This clone was counted between two and nine times. The V call is TRBV13, the J call TRBJ1-6; D unclear. Germline V gene lookup returns CDR1 PRHDT and CDR2 FYEKMQ (reference sequence). The CDR3 runs 12 residues. V lost 5 bases, J lost 10 bases, and 9 bases lay in between. The CDR3 loop is CASSTPQSPLHF. The CDR3 nucleotides are TGTGCCAGCAGCACCCCTCAATCACCCCTCCACTTT.

This chain joins TRBV15 and TRBJ2-1; D unclear. Trimming removed 0 bases from V and 8 bases from J, with 11 bases in between. The germline V gene encodes CDR1 LNHNV and CDR2 YYDKDF (reference sequence). The CDR3 is made up of 14 amino acids. The CDR3 reads CATSRDHGSDEQFF. In nucleotides, the CDR3 is TGTGCCACCAGCAGAGATCATGGGTCCGATGAGCAGTTCTTC.

The chain's CDR3 is CAIKEVQNTGELFF. The CDR3, as DNA: TGTGCCATCAAGGAGGTCCAAAACACCGGGGAGCTGTTTTTT. This chain joins TRBV10-3 and TRBJ2-2, with TRBD2 as a possible D gene (5 bases). The CDR3 sequence is 14 residues long. The V gene's germline CDR1 is ENHRY and CDR2 SYGVKD. Trimming took off 7 bases at V and 2 bases at J, with 11 bases between the two ends.

This clone was seen more than once but under ten times. V gene TRBV7-2 combines with J gene TRBJ1-3; D unresolved. The CDR3 is made up of 14 amino acids. Germline V gene lookup returns CDR1 SGHTA and CDR2 FQGNSA. Between the trimmed V and J ends, which lost 6 bases and 0 bases, there was a span of 9 bases. CDR3 in amino acids: CASSPGVSGNTIYF. Here the CDR3 DNA reads TGTGCCAGCAGTCCCGGGGTCTCTGGAAACACCATATATTTT.

V gene TRBV28 combines with J gene TRBJ2-7, with D maybe TRBD1 (6 bases). Germline CDR1 is MDHEN and CDR2 is SYDVKM. V was shortened by 6 bases and J by 4 bases, with 19 bases between the two germline ends. There are 15 residues in the CDR3. The chain's CDR3 is CASSTGAGAGYEQYF. The CDR3 coding sequence is TGTGCCAGCAGCACGGGCGCAGGGGCCGGATACGAGCAGTACTTC.

The gene calls are TRBV18 and TRBJ1-1, with no clear D. The V gene lost 3 bases and the J gene lost 7 bases, with 9 bases spanning the gap. Germline V CDR1 and CDR2: KGHSH, LQKENI. The CDR3 sequence is 12 residues long. CDR3 DNA sequence: TGTGCCAGCTCACCCCAGGAGGGTGAAGCTTTCTTT. Encoded protein: CASSPQEGEAFF.

The chain links TRBV11-2 to TRBJ1-3, with 7 nucleotides matching TRBD1. In germline, CDR1 is SGHAT, CDR2 FQNNGV. The CDR3 spans 16 residues. V lost 2 bases and J lost 3; bases outside the gene matches: 7. The CDR3, as DNA: TGTGCCAGCAGCTTACGATCGGGACAGAGTGGAAACACCATATATTTT. It yields the protein CASSLRSGQSGNTIYF.

This clone has more than one count but fewer than ten. This chain uses TRBV2 with TRBJ1-1; D gene unclear. The CDR3 totals 15 residues. Trimming took off 1 base at V and 1 base at J, with 10 bases between the two ends. Germline loops: CDR1 SNHLY, CDR2 FYNNEI. The DNA for the CDR3 is TGTGCCAGCAGTGAAGGCAGGACGGGGAACACTGAAGCTTTCTTT. This translates into CASSEGRTGNTEAFF.

This clone came up a few times. The V gene is TRBV29-1, the J gene TRBJ1-1; D is uncertain. Between the trimmed V and J ends, which lost 5 bases and 4 bases, there was a span of 14 bases. CDR1 SQVTM and CDR2 ANQGSEA come from the germline V gene. This CDR3 has 13 amino acids. The DNA of the CDR3 is TGCAGCGTTCCCTCGGCGCGGAGCACTGAAGCTTTCTTT. Translating gives CSVPSARSTEAFF.

A few counts support this clone. V gene TRBV29-1 combines with J gene TRBJ2-2; D may be TRBD2 (6 bases). CDR1 and CDR2 from the germline V gene are SQVTM and ANQGSEA. V gave up 3 bases and J gave up 3 bases, with 11 bases separating them. The CDR3 is 14 residues long. CDR3: CSVEEGPDTGELFF. The DNA of the CDR3 is TGCAGCGTTGAGGAGGGTCCTGACACCGGGGAGCTGTTTTTT.